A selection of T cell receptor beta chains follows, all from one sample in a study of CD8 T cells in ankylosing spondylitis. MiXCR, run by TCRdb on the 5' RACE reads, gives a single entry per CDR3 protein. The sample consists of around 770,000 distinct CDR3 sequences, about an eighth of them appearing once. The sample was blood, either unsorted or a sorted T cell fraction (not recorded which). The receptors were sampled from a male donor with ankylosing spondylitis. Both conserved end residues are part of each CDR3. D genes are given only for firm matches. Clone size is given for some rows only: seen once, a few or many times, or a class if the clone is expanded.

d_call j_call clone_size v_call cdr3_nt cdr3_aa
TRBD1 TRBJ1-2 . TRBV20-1 TGCAGTGCTTCACAGGGGACCTATGGCTACACCTTC CSASQGTYGYTF
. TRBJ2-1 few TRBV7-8 TGTGCCAGCCAACAAGGGGAGGCCAAAAACAATGAGCAGTTCTTC CASQQGEAKNNEQFF
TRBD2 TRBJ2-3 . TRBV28 TGTGCCAGCAGTTTTTCATTGTGGCGGGAGGCTAGCACAGATACGCAGTATTTT CASSFSLWREASTDTQYF
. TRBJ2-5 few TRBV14 TGTGCCAGCAGCCACCTCGGGACCCTCTTTCAAGAGACCCAGTACTTC CASSHLGTLFQETQYF
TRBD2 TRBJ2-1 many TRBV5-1 TGTGCCAGCAGCTTACTAGCGGGAGGGCCCAATGAGCAGTTCTTC CASSLLAGGPNEQFF
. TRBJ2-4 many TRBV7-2 TGTGCCAGCAGCTTAGCAGGGGTCGGAAACATTCAGTACTTC CASSLAGVGNIQYF
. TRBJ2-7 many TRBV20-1 TGCAGTGCTCAGTCACAAGTATACGAGCAGTACTTC CSAQSQVYEQYF
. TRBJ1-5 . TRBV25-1 TGTGCCAGCAGTGAATGGGGGGTTGACGGATATCAGCCCCAGCATTTT CASSEWGVDGYQPQHF
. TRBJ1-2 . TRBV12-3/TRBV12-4 TGTGCCAGCAGTTACCGTTACTATGGCTACACCTTC CASSYRYYGYTF
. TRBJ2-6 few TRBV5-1 TGCGCCAGCAGAAGATACAGTAACTCTGGGGCCAACGTCCTGACTTTC CASRRYSNSGANVLTF
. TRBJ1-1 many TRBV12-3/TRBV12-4 TGTGCCAGCAGTTTAGTTCGGGGTGAGGGCCCTGAAGCTTTCTTT CASSLVRGEGPEAFF
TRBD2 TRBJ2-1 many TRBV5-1 TGCGCCAGCAGCTTAGCGGGAGGAGGGTACAATGAGCAGTTCTTC CASSLAGGGYNEQFF
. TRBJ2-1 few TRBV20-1 TGCAGTGCTAGAGTGGGGGCGGCCACCTACAATGAGCAGTTCTTC CSARVGAATYNEQFF
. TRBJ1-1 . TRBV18 TGTGCCAGCTCCTGGGACTCCAGAACTGAAGCTTTCTTT CASSWDSRTEAFF
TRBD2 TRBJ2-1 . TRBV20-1 TGCAGTGCGCTGACTAGCGGGGCTCGCTACAATGAGCAGTTCTTC CSALTSGARYNEQFF